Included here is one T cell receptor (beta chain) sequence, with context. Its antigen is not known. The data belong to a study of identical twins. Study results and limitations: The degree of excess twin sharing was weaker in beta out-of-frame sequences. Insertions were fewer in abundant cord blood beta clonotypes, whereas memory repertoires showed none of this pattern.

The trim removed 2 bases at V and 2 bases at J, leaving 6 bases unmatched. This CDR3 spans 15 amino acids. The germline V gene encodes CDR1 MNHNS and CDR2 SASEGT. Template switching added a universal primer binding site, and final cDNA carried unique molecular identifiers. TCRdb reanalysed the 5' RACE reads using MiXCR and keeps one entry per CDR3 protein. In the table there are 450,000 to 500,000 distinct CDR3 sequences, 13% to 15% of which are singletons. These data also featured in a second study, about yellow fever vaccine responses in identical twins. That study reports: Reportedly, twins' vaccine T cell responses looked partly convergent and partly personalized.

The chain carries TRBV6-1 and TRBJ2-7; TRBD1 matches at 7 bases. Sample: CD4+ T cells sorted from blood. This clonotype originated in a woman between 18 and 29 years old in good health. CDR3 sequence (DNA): TGTGCCAGCAGTGAATGGGGCAGGGGGACCTACGAGCAGTACTTC. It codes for CASSEWGRGTYEQYF.